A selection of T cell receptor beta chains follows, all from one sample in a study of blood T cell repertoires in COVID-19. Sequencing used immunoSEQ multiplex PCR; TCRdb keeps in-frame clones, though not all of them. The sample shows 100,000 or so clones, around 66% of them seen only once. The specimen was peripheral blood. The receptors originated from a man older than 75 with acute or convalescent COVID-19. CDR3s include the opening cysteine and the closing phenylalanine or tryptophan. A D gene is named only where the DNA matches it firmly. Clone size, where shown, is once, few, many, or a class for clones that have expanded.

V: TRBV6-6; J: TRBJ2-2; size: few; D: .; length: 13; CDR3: CASGAVNTGELFF; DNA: TGTGCCAGCGGGGCGGTAAACACCGGGGAGCTGTTTTTT
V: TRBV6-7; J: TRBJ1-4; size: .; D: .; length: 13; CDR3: CASSFSRYEKLFF; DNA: TGTGCCAGCAGTTTCTCTAGATATGAAAAACTGTTTTTT
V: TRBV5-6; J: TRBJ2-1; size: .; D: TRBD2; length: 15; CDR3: CASSLGGSSYNEQFF; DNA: TGTGCCAGCAGCTTGGGCGGGAGTTCCTACAATGAGCAGTTCTTC
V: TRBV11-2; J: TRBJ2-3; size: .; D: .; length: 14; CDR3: CASSLDQVTDTQYF; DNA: TGTGCCAGCAGCTTAGATCAGGTCACAGATACGCAGTATTTT
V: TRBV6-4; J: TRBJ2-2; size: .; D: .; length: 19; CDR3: CASSDSLFSGMGNTGELFF; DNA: TGTGCCAGCAGTGACTCCCTGTTCTCAGGGATGGGCAACACCGGGGAGCTGTTTTTT
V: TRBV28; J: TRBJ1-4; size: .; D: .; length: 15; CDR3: CASSTPGEANEKLFF; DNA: TGTGCCAGCAGTACCCCGGGGGAGGCTAACGAAAAACTGTTTTTT
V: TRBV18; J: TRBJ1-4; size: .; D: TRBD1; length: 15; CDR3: CASSLDRGTNEKLFF; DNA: TGTGCCAGCTCACTGGACAGGGGAACTAATGAAAAACTGTTTTTT
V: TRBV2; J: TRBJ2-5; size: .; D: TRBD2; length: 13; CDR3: CASSILAGETQYF; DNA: TGTGCCAGCAGTATTCTAGCGGGAGAGACCCAGTACTTC
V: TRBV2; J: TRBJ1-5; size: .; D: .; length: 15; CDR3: CASSDRSYSNQPQHF; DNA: TGTGCCAGCAGTGACCGGTCTTATAGCAATCAGCCCCAGCATTTT
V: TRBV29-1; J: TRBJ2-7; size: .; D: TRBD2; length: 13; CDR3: CSVTGLAGGEQYF; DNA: TGCAGCGTTACCGGACTAGCGGGAGGGGAGCAGTACTTC
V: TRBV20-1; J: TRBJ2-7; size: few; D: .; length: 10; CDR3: CSATENEQYF; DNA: TGCAGTGCTACCGAGAACGAGCAGTACTTC
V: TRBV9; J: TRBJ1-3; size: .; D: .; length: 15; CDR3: CASTPRGGSGNTIYF; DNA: TGTGCCAGCACCCCCCGGGGGGGCTCTGGAAACACCATATATTTT
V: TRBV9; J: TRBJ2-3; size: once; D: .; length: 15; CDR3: CASSVVADSTDTQYF; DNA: TGTGCCAGCAGCGTAGTAGCAGATAGCACAGATACGCAGTATTTT
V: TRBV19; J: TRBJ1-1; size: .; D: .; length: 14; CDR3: CASTLQAESGQAFF; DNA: TGTGCCAGTACCCTTCAGGCAGAATCCGGCCAGGCTTTCTTT
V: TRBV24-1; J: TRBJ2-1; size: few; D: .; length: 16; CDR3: CATSDLGSSSYNEQFF; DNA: TGTGCCACCAGTGATTTAGGCTCTAGCTCCTACAATGAGCAGTTCTTC
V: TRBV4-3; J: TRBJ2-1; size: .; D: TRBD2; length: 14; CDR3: CASSQDRGSDEQFF; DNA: TGCGCCAGCAGCCAAGACCGCGGGAGCGATGAGCAGTTCTTC
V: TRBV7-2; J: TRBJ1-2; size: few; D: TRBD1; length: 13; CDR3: CASSWGQGDGYTF; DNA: TGTGCCAGCAGCTGGGGACAGGGGGACGGCTACACCTTC
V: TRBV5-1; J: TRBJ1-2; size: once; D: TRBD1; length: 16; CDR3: CASAIPGQGVGYGYTF; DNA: TGCGCCAGCGCTATCCCGGGACAGGGCGTCGGCTATGGCTACACCTTC
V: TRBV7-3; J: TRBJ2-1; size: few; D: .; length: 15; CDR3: CASSLGTFPYNEQFF; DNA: TGTGCCAGCAGCCTGGGGACTTTCCCCTACAATGAGCAGTTCTTC
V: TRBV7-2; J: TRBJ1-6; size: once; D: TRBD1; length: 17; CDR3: CASSTRTSGTANSPLHF; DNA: TGTGCCAGCAGCACCCGTACCTCAGGGACAGCGAATTCACCCCTCCACTTT
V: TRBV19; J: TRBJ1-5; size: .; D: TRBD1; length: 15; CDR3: CASSPTGPTNQPQHF; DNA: TGTGCCAGTAGTCCGACAGGGCCCACCAATCAGCCCCAGCATTTT
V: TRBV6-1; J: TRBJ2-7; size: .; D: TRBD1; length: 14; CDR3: CASSDETGGYEQYF; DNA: TGTGCCAGCAGTGACGAGACAGGGGGCTACGAGCAGTACTTC
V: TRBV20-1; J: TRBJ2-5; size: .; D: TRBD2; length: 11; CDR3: CSGRAGETQYF; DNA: TGCAGCGGGAGGGCGGGGGAGACCCAGTACTTC
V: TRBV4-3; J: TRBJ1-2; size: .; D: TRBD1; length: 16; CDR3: CASSQDHGTGQYGYTF; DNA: TGCGCCAGCAGCCAAGACCATGGGACAGGGCAATATGGCTACACCTTC
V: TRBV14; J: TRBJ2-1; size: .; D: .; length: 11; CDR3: CASSQRNEQFF; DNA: TGTGCCAGCAGCCAGAGAAATGAGCAGTTCTTC
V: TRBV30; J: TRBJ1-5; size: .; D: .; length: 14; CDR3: CAWSVSTSNQPQHF; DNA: TGTGCCTGGAGTGTGAGTACTAGCAATCAGCCCCAGCATTTT
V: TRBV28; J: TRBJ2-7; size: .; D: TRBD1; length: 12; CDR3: CASWDRDGEQYF; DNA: TGTGCCAGCTGGGACAGAGACGGGGAGCAGTACTTC
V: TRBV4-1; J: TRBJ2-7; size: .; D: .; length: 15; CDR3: CASSQVFVGGNEQYF; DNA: TGCGCCAGCAGCCAGGTTTTTGTAGGGGGAAACGAGCAGTACTTC
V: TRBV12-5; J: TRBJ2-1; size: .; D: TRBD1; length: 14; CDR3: CASGPPDRVDEQFF; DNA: TGTGCTAGTGGTCCCCCAGACAGGGTCGATGAGCAGTTCTTC
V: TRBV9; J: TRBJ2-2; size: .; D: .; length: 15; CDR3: CASSPLEGRTGELFF; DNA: TGTGCCAGCAGCCCCTTGGAGGGACGAACCGGGGAGCTGTTTTTT
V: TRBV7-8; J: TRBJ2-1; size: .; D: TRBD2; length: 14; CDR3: CASSSLAGEGEQFF; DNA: TGTGCCAGCAGCTCCTTAGCGGGAGAGGGTGAGCAGTTCTTC
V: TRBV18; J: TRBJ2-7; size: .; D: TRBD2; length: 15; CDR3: CASSPPGGKTYEQYF; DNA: TGTGCCAGCTCACCACCGGGAGGGAAAACCTACGAGCAGTACTTC
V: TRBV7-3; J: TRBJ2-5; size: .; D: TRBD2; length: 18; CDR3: CASSRGRTSGRFGETQYF; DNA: TGTGCCAGCAGCAGGGGGCGGACTAGCGGGAGATTTGGAGAGACCCAGTACTTC
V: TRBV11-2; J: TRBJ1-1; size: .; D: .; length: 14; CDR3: CASSHGTINTEAFF; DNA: TGTGCCAGCAGCCACGGGACTATAAACACTGAAGCTTTCTTT
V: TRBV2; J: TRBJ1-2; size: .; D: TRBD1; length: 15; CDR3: CASSNRQGGNYGYTF; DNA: TGTGCCAGCAGTAACCGACAGGGAGGTAACTATGGCTACACCTTC
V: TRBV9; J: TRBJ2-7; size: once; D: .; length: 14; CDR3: CASSVAPSDYEQYF; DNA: TGTGCCAGCAGCGTAGCCCCTAGCGACTACGAGCAGTACTTC
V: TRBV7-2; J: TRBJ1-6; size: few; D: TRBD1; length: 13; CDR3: CASSWDRVSPLHF; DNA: TGTGCCAGCAGCTGGGACAGGGTTTCACCCCTCCACTTT
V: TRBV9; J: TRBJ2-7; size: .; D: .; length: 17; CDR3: CASSVSWTNLRSYEQYF; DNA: TGTGCCAGCAGCGTTTCCTGGACTAATCTCCGCTCCTACGAGCAGTACTTC
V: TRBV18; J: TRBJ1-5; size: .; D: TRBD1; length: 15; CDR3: CASSPWTGSDQPQHF; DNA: TGTGCCAGCTCACCTTGGACAGGATCAGATCAGCCCCAGCATTTT
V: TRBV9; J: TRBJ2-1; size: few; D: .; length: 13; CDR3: CASSVESSNEQFF; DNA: TGTGCCAGCAGCGTTGAGAGTTCCAATGAGCAGTTCTTC
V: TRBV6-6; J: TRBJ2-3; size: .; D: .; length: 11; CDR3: CASSVSDTQYF; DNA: TGTGCCAGCAGCGTGTCAGATACGCAGTATTTT
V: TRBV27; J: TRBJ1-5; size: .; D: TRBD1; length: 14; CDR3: CASSRYRGHQPQHF; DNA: TGTGCCAGCAGCCGCTACAGGGGACATCAGCCCCAGCATTTT
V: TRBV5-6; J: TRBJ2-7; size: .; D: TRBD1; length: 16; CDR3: CASSFFGGQGVYEQYF; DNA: TGTGCCAGCAGCTTCTTTGGGGGACAGGGGGTTTACGAGCAGTACTTC
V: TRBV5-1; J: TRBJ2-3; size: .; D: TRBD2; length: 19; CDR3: CASRPGTSGRSLDGDTQYF; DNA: TGCGCCAGCAGACCCGGGACTAGCGGGAGATCACTCGATGGGGATACGCAGTATTTT
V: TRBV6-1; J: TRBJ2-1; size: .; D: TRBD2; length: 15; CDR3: CASSGLAGGYNEQFF; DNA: TGTGCCAGCAGTGGACTAGCGGGAGGGTACAATGAGCAGTTCTTC